These T cell receptor beta chains were read from a single sample in a study of blood T cell repertoires in COVID-19. Sequenced by immunoSEQ multiplex PCR; TCRdb stores in-frame clones only, minus some. Of under 95,000 clones listed, 86% are singletons. Sequencing was done on a sample of peripheral blood. The receptors shown here come from a woman older than 75 with acute or convalescent COVID-19. Each CDR3 is given with its conserved first and last residue.

j_call v_call cdr3_aa
TRBJ1-2 TRBV6-5 CASSSKALAGRDGYTF
TRBJ2-7 TRBV12-5 CASGPGQGRAYEQYF
TRBJ2-2 TRBV7-9 CASSLAGGASAGELFF
TRBJ1-1 TRBV7-9 CASSFPVSTGVNTEAFF
TRBJ2-3 TRBV19 CASSLQGAVARRDTQYF
TRBJ1-2 TRBV5-4 CASSFRGDRVYGYTF
TRBJ2-7 TRBV5-1 CASREGSQTYEQYF
TRBJ2-1 TRBV6-5 CASSYSKQRRGNEQFF
TRBJ1-2 TRBV2 CASAPYRVRGYTF
TRBJ2-7 TRBV3-1/TRBV3-2 CASSQDIPYEQYF
TRBJ1-2 TRBV4-1 CASSQDPGSNYGYTF
TRBJ1-1 TRBV28 CASQIKIGDDRAEAFF
TRBJ2-2 TRBV7-9 CASSNRDRGLTGELFF
TRBJ2-5 TRBV2 CASSAPDRKETQYF
TRBJ2-2 TRBV4-2 CASSQVGVPGTGGGELFF
TRBJ1-1 TRBV9 CASSSRTGMNTEAFF
TRBJ1-4 TRBV6-2/TRBV6-3 CASSYPPYPKREKLFF
TRBJ2-2 TRBV5-6 CASSLVLPGTSTGELFF
TRBJ2-6 TRBV28 CASSLFGRGFSGANVLTF
TRBJ1-2 TRBV7-2 CASSPDRMGGYTF